This T cell receptor beta chain comes out of a study of neurological immune-mediated disorders. Study findings and constraints: Private repertoires in all groups were suggested by the finding that expanded clones across subjects shared no CDR3 amino acid sequences.

This clonotype occurred many times. Its antigen is currently unknown. The J segment lost 0 bases and the V segment lost 3 bases, leaving 3 bases of the junction unmatched. This CDR3 region has 14 residues. Germline values: CDR1 DFQATT, CDR2 SNEGSKA (reference sequence). The making of cDNA relied on 5'RACE with 10-nucleotide random UMIs. TCRdb fed the 5' RACE reads into MiXCR, producing one record per CDR3 protein. The sample records around 64,000 distinct CDR3 sequences, about 12% being singletons. This receptor was taken from a woman aged 60-75 years with HTLV-1-associated myelopathy (HAM/TSP). The sequenced material came from PBMCs. The chain combines TRBV20-1 with TRBJ2-7; TRBD1 agrees at 9 bases. CDR3 residues: CSASDRGASYEQYF. The DNA of the CDR3 is TGCAGTGCTAGTGACAGGGGGGCCTCCTACGAGCAGTACTTC.